The entry below gives a single TCR beta chain sequence along with its context. The data are from a study of blood T cell repertoires in COVID-19. At the level of the study: Collection of acute and convalescent COVID-19 samples took place in the United States, Italy and Spain. Sources were T cells, B-cell-depleted T cells, or PBMCs; the material itself was cDNA or gDNA.

As processed by the authors: Reference gene primer amplification yielded estimated nucleated cell counts. The data were produced by immunoSEQ multiplex PCR, yet TCRdb's version contains in-frame clones alone and is incomplete. The DNA gave D and trimming, while V, J and clone size come from that table. Of about 50,000 clones in the sample, about 85% were seen once. The germline CDR1 and CDR2 sequences are SGDLS and YYNGEE. The CDR3 loop spans 15 amino acids. V was clipped by 3 bases and J by 8 bases; unmatched bases: 9. Sequencing was carried out using peripheral blood. This clonotype originated in a man between 60 and 75 years old with acute or convalescent COVID-19. The V and J genes are TRBV9 and TRBJ2-1; TRBD2 agrees at 9 bases. DNA of the CDR3: TGTGCCAGCAGCGGAGAAGCGGGAGGCTCGTATGAGCAGTTCTTC. Residues: CASSGEAGGSYEQFF.